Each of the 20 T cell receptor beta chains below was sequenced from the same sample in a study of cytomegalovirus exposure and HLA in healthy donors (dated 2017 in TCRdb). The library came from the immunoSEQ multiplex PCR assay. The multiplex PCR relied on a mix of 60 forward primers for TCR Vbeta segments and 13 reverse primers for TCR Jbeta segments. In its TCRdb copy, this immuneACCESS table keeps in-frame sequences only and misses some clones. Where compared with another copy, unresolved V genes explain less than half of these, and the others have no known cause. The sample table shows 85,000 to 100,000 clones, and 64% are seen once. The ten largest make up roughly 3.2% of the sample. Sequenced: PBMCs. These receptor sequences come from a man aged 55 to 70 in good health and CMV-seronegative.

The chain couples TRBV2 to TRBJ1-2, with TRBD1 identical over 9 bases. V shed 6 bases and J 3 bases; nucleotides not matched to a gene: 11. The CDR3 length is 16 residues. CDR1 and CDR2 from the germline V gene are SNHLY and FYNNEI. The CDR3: CASRPTGTGLDYGYTF. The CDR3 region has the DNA TGTGCCAGCAGGCCCACCGGGACAGGGTTGGACTATGGCTACACCTTC.

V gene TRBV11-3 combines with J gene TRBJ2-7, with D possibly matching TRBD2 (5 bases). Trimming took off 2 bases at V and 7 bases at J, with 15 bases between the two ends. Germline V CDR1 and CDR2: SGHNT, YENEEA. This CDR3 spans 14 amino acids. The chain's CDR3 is CASSLQAASQEQYF. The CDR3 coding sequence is TGTGCCAGCAGCTTACAAGCGGCTAGTCAAGAGCAGTACTTC.

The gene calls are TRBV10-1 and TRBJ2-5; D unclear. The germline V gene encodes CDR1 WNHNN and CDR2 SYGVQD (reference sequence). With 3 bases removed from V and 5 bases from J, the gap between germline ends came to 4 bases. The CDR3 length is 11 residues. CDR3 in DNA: TGCGCCAGCAGTGACGTGGAGACCCAGTACTTC. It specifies CASSDVETQYF.

The CDR3 coding sequence is TGTGCCAGCAGCCCTAACTACGAGCAGTACTTC. Amino acid sequence: CASSPNYEQYF. The J gene is TRBJ2-7, the V gene TRBV11-3; D uncertain. Germline V lookup: CDR1 SGHNT, CDR2 YENEEA. The V end was cut by 5 bases, the J end by 3 bases, with 5 bases between. The CDR3 is 11 residues long. Combining the CDR3 with reference TRBV11-3 and TRBJ2-7 gives the whole variable domain EAGVVQSPRYKIIEKKQPVAFWCNPISGHNTLYWYLQNLGQGPELLIRYENEEAVDDSQLPKDRFSAERLKGVDSTLKIQPAELGDSAVYLCASSPNYEQYFGPGTRLTVT.

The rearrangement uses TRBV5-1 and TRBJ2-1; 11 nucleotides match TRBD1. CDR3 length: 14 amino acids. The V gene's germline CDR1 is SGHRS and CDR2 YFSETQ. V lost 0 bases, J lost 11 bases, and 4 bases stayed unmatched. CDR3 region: CASSLGGTGGQQFF. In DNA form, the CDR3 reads TGCGCCAGCAGCTTGGGGGGGACAGGGGGTCAGCAGTTCTTC. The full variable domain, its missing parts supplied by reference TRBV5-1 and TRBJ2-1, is KAGVTQTPRYLIKTRGQQVTLSCSPISGHRSVSWYQQTPGQGLQFLFEYFSETQRNKGNFPGRFSGRQFSNSRSEMNVSTLELGDSALYLCASSLGGTGGQQFFGPGTRLTVL.

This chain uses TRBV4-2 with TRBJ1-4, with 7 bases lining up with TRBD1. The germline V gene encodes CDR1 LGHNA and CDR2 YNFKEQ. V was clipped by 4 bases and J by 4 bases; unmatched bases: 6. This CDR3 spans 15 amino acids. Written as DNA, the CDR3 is TGTGCCAGCAGCCCAATGGGACAGAATAATGAAAAACTGTTTTTT. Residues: CASSPMGQNNEKLFF.

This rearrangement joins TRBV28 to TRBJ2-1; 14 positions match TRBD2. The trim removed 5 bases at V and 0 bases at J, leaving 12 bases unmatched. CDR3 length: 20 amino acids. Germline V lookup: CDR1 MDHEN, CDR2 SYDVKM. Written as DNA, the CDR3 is TGTGCCAGCAGTCTCCGGACTAGCGGGGGGCCATTTCGCTCCTACAATGAGCAGTTCTTC. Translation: CASSLRTSGGPFRSYNEQFF.

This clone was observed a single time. The DNA of the CDR3 is TGCGCCAGCAGCGCTAGCGGGAGTCCCTCCTACGAGCAGTACTTC. It yields the protein CASSASGSPSYEQYF. The chain links TRBV5-1 to TRBJ2-7, with TRBD2 matching over 10 bases. Germline trimming cut 4 bases from V and 0 bases from J; bases unmatched to any gene: 4. Per germline, CDR1 SGHRS and CDR2 YFSETQ. The CDR3 is 15 residues long.

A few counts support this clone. The CDR3 bases are TGTGCCAGCTATCGGGTTAACTATGGCTACACCTTC. This codes for CASYRVNYGYTF. V is TRBV6-1 and J is TRBJ1-2; D unclear. This CDR3 comprises 12 residues. V dropped 8 bases and J dropped 1 base, with 8 bases sitting between them. Per the germline V gene, CDR1 is MNHNS and CDR2 is SASEGT.

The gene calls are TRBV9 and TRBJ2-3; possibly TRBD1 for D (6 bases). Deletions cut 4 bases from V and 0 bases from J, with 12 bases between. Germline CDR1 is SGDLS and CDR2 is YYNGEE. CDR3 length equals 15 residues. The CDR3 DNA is TGTGCCAGCAGCCCGGACAGCCCTAGCACAGATACGCAGTATTTT. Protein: CASSPDSPSTDTQYF. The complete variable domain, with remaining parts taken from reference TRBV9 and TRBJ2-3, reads DSGVTQTPKHLITATGQRVTLRCSPRSGDLSVYWYQQSLDQGLQFLIQYYNGEERAKGNILERFSAQQFPDLHSELNLSSLELGDSALYFCASSPDSPSTDTQYFGPGTRLTVL.

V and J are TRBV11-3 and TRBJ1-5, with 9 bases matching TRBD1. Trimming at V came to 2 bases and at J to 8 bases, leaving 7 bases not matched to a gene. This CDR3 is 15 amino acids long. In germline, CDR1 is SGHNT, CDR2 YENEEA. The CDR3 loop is CASSLRHRGLEPQHF. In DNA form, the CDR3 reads TGTGCCAGCAGCTTAAGGCACAGGGGGCTTGAGCCCCAGCATTTT.

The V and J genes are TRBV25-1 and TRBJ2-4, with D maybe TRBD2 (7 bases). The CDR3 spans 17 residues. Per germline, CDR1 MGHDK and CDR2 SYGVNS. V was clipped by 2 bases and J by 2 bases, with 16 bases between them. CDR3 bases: TGTGCCAGCAGTGAAGGGGGGGGCAGTAGGCCCAAAAACATTCAGTACTTC. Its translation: CASSEGGGSRPKNIQYF. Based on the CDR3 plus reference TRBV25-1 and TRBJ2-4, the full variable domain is EADIYQTPRYLVIGTGKKITLECSQTMGHDKMYWYQQDPGMELHLIHYSYGVNSTEKGDLSSESTVSRIRTEHFPLTLESARPSHTSQYLCASSEGGGSRPKNIQYFGAGTRLSVL.

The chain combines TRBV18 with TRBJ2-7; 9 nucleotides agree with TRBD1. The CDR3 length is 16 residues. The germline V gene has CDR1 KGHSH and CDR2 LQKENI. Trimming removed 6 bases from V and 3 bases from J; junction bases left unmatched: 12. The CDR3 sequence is CASSPTGGATSYEQYF. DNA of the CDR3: TGTGCCAGCTCGCCAACAGGGGGCGCAACGAGCTACGAGCAGTACTTC.

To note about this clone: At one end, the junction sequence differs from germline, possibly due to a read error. In DNA, the CDR3 is TGTGCCGCCAGCAGAGAGGGGGCCTACTACAATGAGCAGTTCTTC. It yields the protein CAASREGAYYNEQFF. This chain joins TRBV15 and TRBJ2-1; TRBD1 matches 7 bases. Germline CDR1 reads LNHNV; CDR2 reads YYDKDF (reference sequence). This CDR3 contains 15 residues.

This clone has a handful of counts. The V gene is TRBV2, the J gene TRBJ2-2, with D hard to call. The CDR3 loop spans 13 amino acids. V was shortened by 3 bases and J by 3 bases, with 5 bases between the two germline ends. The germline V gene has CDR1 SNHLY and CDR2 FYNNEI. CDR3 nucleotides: TGTGCCAGCAGTGACATTTACACCGGGGAGCTGTTTTTT. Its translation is CASSDIYTGELFF.

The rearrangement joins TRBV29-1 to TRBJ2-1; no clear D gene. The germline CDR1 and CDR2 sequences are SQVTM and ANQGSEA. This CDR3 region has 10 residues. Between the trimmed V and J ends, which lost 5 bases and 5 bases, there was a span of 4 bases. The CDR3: CSVFDNEQFF. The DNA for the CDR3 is TGCAGCGTTTTCGACAATGAGCAGTTCTTC.

CDR3 nucleotides: TGTGCCAGCAGCTTAGTCGCAGGAGGAAACCACGAGCAGTACTTC. Translated: CASSLVAGGNHEQYF. The chain joins TRBV7-9 to TRBJ2-5, with D possibly TRBD2 on 5 matching bases. The J call may be mistaken, given a closer DNA end match to TRBJ2-7. CDR1 is SEHNR and CDR2 is FQNEAQ in the germline V gene (reference sequence). The CDR3 runs to 15 residues.

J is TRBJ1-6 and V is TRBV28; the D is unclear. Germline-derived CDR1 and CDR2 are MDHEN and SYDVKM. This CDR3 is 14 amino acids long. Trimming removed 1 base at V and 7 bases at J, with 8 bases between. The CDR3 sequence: CASSLYQVNSPLHF. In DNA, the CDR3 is TGTGCCAGCAGTTTATATCAGGTGAATTCACCCCTCCACTTT.

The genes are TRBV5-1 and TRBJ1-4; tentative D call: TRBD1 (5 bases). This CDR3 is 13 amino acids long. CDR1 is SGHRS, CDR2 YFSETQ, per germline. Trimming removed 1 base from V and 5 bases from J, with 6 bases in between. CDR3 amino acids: CASSLQGNEKLFF. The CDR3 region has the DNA TGCGCCAGCAGCTTGCAGGGAAATGAAAAACTGTTTTTT.

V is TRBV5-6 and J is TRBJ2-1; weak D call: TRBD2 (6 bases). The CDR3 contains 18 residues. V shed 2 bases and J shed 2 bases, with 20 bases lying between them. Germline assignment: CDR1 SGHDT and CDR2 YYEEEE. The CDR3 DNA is TGTGCCAGCAGCTTTCTAGGTAGCGGAGGCTCCGCCTACAATGAGCAGTTCTTC. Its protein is CASSFLGSGGSAYNEQFF.